A single sample gave rise to the 24 T cell receptor beta chains below, sequenced in a study of response to subunit inactivated influenza vaccine. TCRdb reanalysed the RT-PCR reads using MiXCR and keeps one entry per CDR3 protein. This table holds 500,000 or so distinct CDR3 sequences, approximately 15% found once. The sample here was CD4+ T cells sorted from PBMCs, taken less than 30 months after vaccination. The receptors stem from a man between 50 and 75 years old who received an inactivated influenza vaccine.

CDR3 sequence: CASPLRQCGYGYTF. Here the CDR3 DNA reads TGTGCCAGCCCCCTAAGACAGTGCGGCTATGGCTACACCTTC. The chain carries TRBV6-1 and TRBJ1-2, with D perhaps matching TRBD1 (5 bases). This CDR3 is 14 amino acids long. Germline lookup yields CDR1 MNHNS and CDR2 SASEGT. The germline V and J ends were trimmed by 8 bases and 4 bases, with 17 bases remaining between them.

The chain employs TRBV20-1 and TRBJ1-1, with no clear D. Germline-derived CDR1 and CDR2 are DFQATT and SNEGSKA (reference sequence). This CDR3 comprises 18 residues. Trimming pared 0 bases from V and 1 base from J, leaving 21 bases between. In DNA, the CDR3 is TGCAGTGCTAGAGATCTCCGGGCTACGGACTGGGCGAACACTGAAGCTTTCTTT. Protein product: CSARDLRATDWANTEAFF.

This clonotype has just a few counts. The chain couples TRBV20-1 to TRBJ1-5; TRBD1 matches at 10 bases. The germline CDR1 and CDR2 sequences are DFQATT and SNEGSKA (reference sequence). The trim removed 0 bases at V and 5 bases at J, leaving 4 bases unmatched. The CDR3 has 15 residues. In nucleotides, the CDR3 is TGCAGTGCTAGAGACTCGACAGGGGGCTATCAGCCCCAGCATTTT. It specifies CSARDSTGGYQPQHF.

This clonotype was seen many times. The gene calls are TRBV5-1 and TRBJ2-2; 8 nucleotides match TRBD1. The CDR3 extends over 13 amino acids. In germline, CDR1 is SGHRS, CDR2 YFSETQ. The V segment lost 7 bases and the J segment 1 base; nucleotides outside the gene matches: 0. In DNA, the CDR3 is TGCGCCAGCGGGACAGGGAACACCGGGGAGCTGTTTTTT. Its translation is CASGTGNTGELFF. The complete variable domain, with remaining parts taken from reference TRBV5-1 and TRBJ2-2, reads KAGVTQTPRYLIKTRGQQVTLSCSPISGHRSVSWYQQTPGQGLQFLFEYFSETQRNKGNFPGRFSGRQFSNSRSEMNVSTLELGDSALYLCASGTGNTGELFFGEGSRLTVL.

The rearrangement joins TRBV18 to TRBJ1-1; D gene uncertain. The V end lost 5 bases, the J end lost 4 bases, and 14 bases lay between the germline ends. The CDR3 sequence is 14 residues long. Per the germline V gene, CDR1 is KGHSH and CDR2 is LQKENI. The CDR3: CASSSAGSGTEAFF. CDR3 coding DNA: TGTGCCAGCTCAAGCGCCGGGTCGGGCACTGAAGCTTTCTTT.

In this sample, this clonotype turned up a few times. The chain has TRBV11-2 and TRBJ1-1; 9 nucleotides match TRBD1. Per the germline V gene, CDR1 is SGHAT and CDR2 is FQNNGV. The CDR3 is 17 amino acids. V was pared by 5 bases and J by 0 bases, with 10 bases of the junction left unmatched. CDR3 sequence (DNA): TGTGCCAGCAGCGCGCCGGGACAGGGCGCTGTGAACACTGAAGCTTTCTTT. It is translated as CASSAPGQGAVNTEAFF.

Points on this clonotype: One end of the junction is discordant with germline, which a read error may explain. The V gene is TRBV19, the J gene TRBJ2-5; no reliable D call. The CDR3 runs 14 residues. Germline V CDR1 and CDR2: LNHDA, SQIVND (reference sequence). CDR3 bases: TGTGCCAGTAGTCCCCCGTGGGGAAGAGAGGCCCAGTACTTC. Its translation is CASSPPWGREAQYF.

This clonotype has a handful of counts. The chain couples TRBV6-1 to TRBJ2-1; D is tentatively TRBD1 or TRBD2 (7 bases each). The CDR3 is made up of 13 amino acids. Per germline, CDR1 MNHNS and CDR2 SASEGT. V shed 7 bases and J shed 8 bases, with 15 bases lying between them. The CDR3 loop reads CASNLQGRDEQFF. In DNA, the CDR3 is TGTGCCAGCAACCTACAGGGGAGGGATGAGCAGTTCTTC.

This clonotype showed up just a few times. This rearrangement joins TRBV4-1 to TRBJ2-7; 7 bases align to TRBD1. J gave up 10 bases and V 4 bases, and 10 bases lay outside the gene matches. This CDR3 has 13 residues. CDR1 and CDR2 from the germline V gene are MGHRA and YSYEKL. In DNA, the CDR3 is TGCGCCAGCAGCCCCCTTATAGGGGGCTCCCAGTACTTC. Its translation is CASSPLIGGSQYF.

The chain uses TRBV18 and TRBJ1-3; tentatively, D is TRBD1 (6 bases). Trimming left V 4 bases short and J 0 bases short, with 19 bases between. The CDR3 is made up of 18 amino acids. Germline V CDR1 and CDR2: KGHSH, LQKENI. The CDR3 nucleotides are TGTGCCAGCTCACGAAGGGACATTCTCTCTTCCTCTGGAAACACCATATATTTT. Its protein is CASSRRDILSSSGNTIYF.

V and J are TRBV20-1 and TRBJ1-1; the D gene is possibly TRBD1 (6 bases). The germline V gene encodes CDR1 DFQATT and CDR2 SNEGSKA (reference sequence). The CDR3 has 14 residues. The V gene lost 1 base and the J gene lost 4 bases, with 13 bases spanning the gap. CDR3 nucleotide sequence: TGCAGTGCTAGAGTCGCAACAGGGCCCACTGAAGCTTTCTTT. Encoded protein: CSARVATGPTEAFF.

This clonotype was detected a few times. The V call is TRBV5-1, the J call TRBJ1-2, with 8 bases aligning to TRBD1. This CDR3 has 15 residues. V lost 5 bases and J lost 8; bases outside the gene matches: 14. Germline assignment: CDR1 SGHRS and CDR2 YFSETQ. The CDR3: CASSPAGQGSWGYTF. In DNA, the CDR3 is TGCGCCAGCAGTCCCGCCGGACAGGGATCGTGGGGCTACACCTTC.

This sequence joins TRBV4-2 and TRBJ2-3; D is unresolved. V lost 0 bases to trimming and J lost 5 bases, with 6 bases between them. CDR1 and CDR2 (germline): LGHNA, YNFKEQ. This CDR3 spans 13 amino acids. Here the CDR3 reads CASSQEILDTQYF. The CDR3 DNA reads TGTGCCAGCAGCCAAGAAATTTTAGATACGCAGTATTTT.

This clonotype turned up a few times. The rearrangement joins TRBV4-3 to TRBJ2-3; D may be TRBD1 (6 bases). V lost 3 bases, J lost 6 bases, and 22 bases lay in between. This CDR3 is 17 amino acids long. Germline-derived CDR1 and CDR2 are LGHNA and YSLEER. CDR3 DNA: TGCGCCAGCAGCCAGAACAAGGACAGATCGGGCCTGGATACGCAGTATTTT. This codes for CASSQNKDRSGLDTQYF.

The CDR3, as DNA: TGTGCCAGCAGTAACCTGGGTGAGCAGTTCTTC. The encoded protein is CASSNLGEQFF. This chain joins TRBV6-2 or TRBV6-3 and TRBJ2-1; D gene ambiguous. The germline V gene encodes CDR1 MNHEY and CDR2 SVGEGT. This CDR3 comprises 11 residues. V was trimmed by 5 bases and J by 9 bases, leaving 8 bases between them.

This clonotype has just a few counts. V gene TRBV7-2 combines with J gene TRBJ1-4; 9 bases fit TRBD1. J lost 8 bases, V lost 2 bases, and 9 bases had no gene match. The V gene's germline CDR1 is SGHTA and CDR2 FQGNSA. This CDR3 is built from 16 residues. The CDR3 region has the DNA TGTGCCAGCAGCTTATGGGGGACAGGGCTCCAGGAAAAACTGTTTTTT. Protein sequence: CASSLWGTGLQEKLFF.

This clonotype occurred a few times. V gene TRBV12-3 or TRBV12-4 combines with J gene TRBJ1-6, with D perhaps matching TRBD1 (6 bases). The CDR3 runs to 16 residues. Trimming took 6 bases from V and 7 from J, leaving 19 bases between them. The DNA for the CDR3 is TGTGCCAGCAGGGCTCGAAATACAGGGACCAATTCACCCCTCCACTTT. Protein product: CASRARNTGTNSPLHF.

The V and J genes are TRBV20-1 and TRBJ2-7; D is uncertain. The germline V gene has CDR1 DFQATT and CDR2 SNEGSKA (reference sequence). The V end was cut by 0 bases, the J end by 1 base, with 10 bases between. The CDR3 runs to 14 residues. CDR3 nucleotide sequence: TGCAGTGCTAGAGAGGTCAGGAATTCCTACGAGCAGTACTTC. Its translation: CSAREVRNSYEQYF.

This clonotype was counted between two and nine times. Here the CDR3 reads CAGIDRGGDGYTF. The DNA for the CDR3 is TGTGCCGGCATCGACAGAGGGGGTGATGGCTACACCTTC. The chain recombines TRBV7-9 with TRBJ1-2, with a tentative D call TRBD1 (6 bases). Germline CDR1 and CDR2: SEHNR and FQNEAQ (reference sequence). V lost 11 bases to trimming and J lost 6 bases, with 19 bases between them. The CDR3 contains 13 residues.

This clonotype was found a few times. V usage is TRBV29-1 and J usage is TRBJ2-3, with D possibly being TRBD2 (5 bases). The germline V gene encodes CDR1 SQVTM and CDR2 ANQGSEA. The CDR3 consists of 14 residues. Trimming removed 7 bases at V and 0 bases at J, with 14 bases between. The CDR3 here is CSARAESSTDTQYF. In nucleotides, the CDR3 is TGCAGCGCTAGAGCGGAGTCTAGCACAGATACGCAGTATTTT.

This clonotype has a count of ten or more. V gene TRBV12-3 or TRBV12-4 combines with J gene TRBJ1-5, with D unclear. The CDR3 totals 14 residues. V lost 5 bases, J lost 0 bases, and 8 bases lay in between. The CDR3 sequence: CASSPAHSNQPQHF. CDR3 nucleotide sequence: TGTGCCAGCAGTCCAGCGCATAGCAATCAGCCCCAGCATTTT.

This clonotype showed up just once. The rearrangement links TRBV10-3 to TRBJ2-7, with D perhaps matching TRBD1 or TRBD2 (5 bases each). Germline CDR1 and CDR2: ENHRY and SYGVKD. This CDR3 has 12 residues. Trimming removed 4 bases from V and 3 bases from J, with 7 bases in between. CDR3 in DNA: TGTGCCATCAGTGGGGACGGCTACGAGCAGTACTTC. It yields the protein CAISGDGYEQYF.

The rearrangement uses TRBV2 and TRBJ1-6; 7 bases line up with TRBD1. The CDR3 is 14 amino acids. With V trimmed by 5 bases and J by 6 bases, 4 bases remained unmatched. Germline CDR1 is SNHLY and CDR2 is FYNNEI. The CDR3 DNA reads as TGTGCCAGCAGTAAGGGACAGATTAATTCACCCCTCCACTTT. Translation gives CASSKGQINSPLHF.

The V and J genes are TRBV11-1 and TRBJ2-2; 11 nucleotides agree with TRBD2. The CDR3 totals 18 residues. After removal of 4 bases from V and 5 bases from J, the junction contained 12 bases not matched to a gene. CDR1 and CDR2 (germline): SGHAT, FQDESV (reference sequence). The CDR3 reads CASSSLLTSGRGTGELFF. CDR3 nucleotides: TGTGCCAGCAGCTCGCTACTTACTAGCGGGAGAGGAACCGGGGAGCTGTTTTTT.